This T cell receptor beta chain is from a study of CD4+ T cells in melanoma (dated by TCRdb to 2022 to 2024). Some background on the complete study: The study examined neoantigen-specific CD4+ T cells in human melanoma. What the study reported, not specific to this receptor: The report described a correlation between neoantigen-specific CD4+ T cells and the function of CD8+ T cells, macrophages and B cells. Neoantigen-specific CD4+ T cells in melanoma were reported to show diverse differentiation states.

Library preparation was by the immunoSEQ multiplex PCR assay. Drawn from immuneACCESS, this table holds only the in-frame rearrangements with V and J called that TCRdb kept. Clones are partly lost; checked studies trace under half to an unresolved V gene and leave the rest unexplained. For this sample the table gives tens of thousands of clones, of which more than 60% were detected only once. The ten largest account for roughly 4.5% of the sample. The donors were melanoma patients. This clone appeared many times. Its antigen is not yet known. No per-base quality is available; no much larger clone lies one base away. From a lookup of the germline V gene, CDR1 and CDR2 are LGHNA and YNFKEQ. From cysteine to phenylalanine, the CDR3 is 15 amino acids long. Only the CDR3 region is kept as DNA, spanning 45 bases read in frame from base 1. At the junction V is shortened by 0 bases and J by 4 bases, with 12 bases in between.

The receptor chain draws on TRBV4-2 and TRBJ1-1; TRBD1 is perhaps the D gene, given 5 matching bases. Sequencing input: tumor tissue. This TCR was recovered from a human donor with melanoma. The CDR3 loop reads CASSQDHGTGTEAFF. The DNA sequence is given as TGTGCCAGCAGCCAAGATCACGGGACGGGCACTGAAGCTTTCTTT.